The TCR beta chain under discussion was sequenced for a study of CD8+ T cells in alopecia areata. In the study overall: A regimen of oral tofacitinib, 5 to 10 mg twice daily, was given to treated patients. Patients took tofacitinib for 6 to 18 months, followed by 6 drug-free months. Regarding the study as a whole: Normal skin's resident alphabeta T cells are also sequenced in scalp samples. Researchers reported that TCR sharing among patients proved less clear than in mice, possibly HLA-linked.

The authors extracted RNA and reverse transcribed it into cDNA as the sequencing template. TCRdb's table, derived via immunoSEQ multiplex PCR, lists solely in-frame clones and lacks some. The sample records about 11,000 clones, over 55% being singletons. In the case of this clone: Its antigen remains unidentified.

Alopecia areata patients provided lesional scalp punch biopsies and peripheral blood, both collected for the study. The TCR originated in a human donor with alopecia areata. The sequences come from skin, collected at week 0.

The CDR3 nucleotides are TGTGCCAGCAGCTTAGTAACCAGTCCCTATGGCTACACCTTC. Translating it yields CASSLVTSPYGYTF. J is TRBJ1-2 and V is TRBV7-2; D is ambiguous. The germline CDR1 and CDR2 sequences are SGHTA and FQGNSA. Trimming cost V 1 base and J 4 bases, with 10 bases left between them. The CDR3 totals 14 residues. The entire variable domain, with the rest obtained from reference TRBV7-2 and TRBJ1-2, is as follows: GAGVSQSPSNKVTEKGKDVELRCDPISGHTALYWYRQSLGQGLEFLIYFQGNSAPDKSGLPSDRFSAERTGGSVSTLTIQRTQQEDSAVYLCASSLVTSPYGYTFGSGTRLTVV.